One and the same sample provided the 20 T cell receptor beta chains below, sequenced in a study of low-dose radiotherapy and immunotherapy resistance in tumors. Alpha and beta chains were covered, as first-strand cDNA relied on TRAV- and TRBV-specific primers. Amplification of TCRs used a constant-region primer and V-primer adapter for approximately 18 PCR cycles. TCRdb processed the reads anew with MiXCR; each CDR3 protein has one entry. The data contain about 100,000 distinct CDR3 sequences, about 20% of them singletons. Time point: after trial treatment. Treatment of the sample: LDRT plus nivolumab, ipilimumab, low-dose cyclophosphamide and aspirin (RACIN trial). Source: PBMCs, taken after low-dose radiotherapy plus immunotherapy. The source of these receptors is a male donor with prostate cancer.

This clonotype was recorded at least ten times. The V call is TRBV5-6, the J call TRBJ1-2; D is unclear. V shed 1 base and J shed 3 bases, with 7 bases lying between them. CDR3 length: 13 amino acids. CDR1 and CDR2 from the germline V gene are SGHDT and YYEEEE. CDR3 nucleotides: TGTGCCAGCAGCTTGCTTCGATACTATGGCTACACCTTC. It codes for CASSLLRYYGYTF.

Here the CDR3 reads CASSPRGLDNSPLHF. The CDR3 nucleotides are TGTGCCAGCTCACCACGGGGACTCGATAATTCACCCCTCCACTTT. The rearrangement joins TRBV18 to TRBJ1-6; the D gene is possibly TRBD1 (5 bases). Between the trimmed V and J ends, which lost 1 base and 5 bases, there was a span of 9 bases. Germline CDR1 KGHSH, CDR2 LQKENI. The CDR3 extends over 15 amino acids. The full variable domain, rest sourced from reference TRBV18 and TRBJ1-6, is NAGVMQNPRHLVRRRGQEARLRCSPMKGHSHVYWYRQLPEEGLKFMVYLQKENIIDESGMPKERFSAEFPKEGPSILRIQQVVRGDSAAYFCASSPRGLDNSPLHFGNGTRLTVT.

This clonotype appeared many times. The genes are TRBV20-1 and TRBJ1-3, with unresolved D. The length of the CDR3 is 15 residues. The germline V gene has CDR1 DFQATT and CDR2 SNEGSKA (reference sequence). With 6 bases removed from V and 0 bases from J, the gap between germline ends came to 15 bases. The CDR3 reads CSAPRGPVSGNTIYF. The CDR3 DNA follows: TGCAGTGCCCCTCGTGGACCGGTCTCTGGAAACACCATATATTTT.

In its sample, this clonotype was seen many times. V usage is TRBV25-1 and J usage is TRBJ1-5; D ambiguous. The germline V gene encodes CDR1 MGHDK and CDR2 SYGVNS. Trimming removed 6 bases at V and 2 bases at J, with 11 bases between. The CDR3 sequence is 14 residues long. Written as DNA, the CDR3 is TGTGCCAGCAGCGAAATGGGAGGCAATCAGCCCCAGCATTTT. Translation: CASSEMGGNQPQHF.

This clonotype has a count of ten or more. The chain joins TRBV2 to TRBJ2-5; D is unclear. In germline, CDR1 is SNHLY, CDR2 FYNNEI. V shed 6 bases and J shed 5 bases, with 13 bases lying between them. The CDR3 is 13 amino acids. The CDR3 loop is CASSDPEEETQYF. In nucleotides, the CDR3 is TGTGCCAGCAGCGACCCCGAGGAGGAGACCCAGTACTTC.

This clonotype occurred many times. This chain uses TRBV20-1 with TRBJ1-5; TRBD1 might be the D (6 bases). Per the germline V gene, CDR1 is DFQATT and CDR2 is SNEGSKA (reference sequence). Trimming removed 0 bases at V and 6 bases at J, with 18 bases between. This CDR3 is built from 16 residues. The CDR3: CSARDSAGAEGQPQHF. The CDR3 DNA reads TGCAGTGCTAGAGATTCGGCAGGGGCAGAAGGTCAGCCCCAGCATTTT.

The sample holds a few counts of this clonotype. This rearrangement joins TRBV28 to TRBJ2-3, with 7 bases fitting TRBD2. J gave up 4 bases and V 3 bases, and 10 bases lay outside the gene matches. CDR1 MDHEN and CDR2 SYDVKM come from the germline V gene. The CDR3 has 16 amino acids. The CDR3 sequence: CASSFSAGGLADTQYF. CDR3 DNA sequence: TGTGCCAGCAGTTTCTCCGCCGGGGGGTTGGCAGATACGCAGTATTTT.

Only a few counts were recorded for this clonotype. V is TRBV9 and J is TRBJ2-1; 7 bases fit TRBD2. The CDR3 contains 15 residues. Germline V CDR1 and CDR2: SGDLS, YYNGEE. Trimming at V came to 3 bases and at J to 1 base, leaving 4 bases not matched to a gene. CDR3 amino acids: CASSEQRGSYNEQFF. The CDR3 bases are TGTGCCAGCAGCGAACAGCGGGGATCCTACAATGAGCAGTTCTTC.

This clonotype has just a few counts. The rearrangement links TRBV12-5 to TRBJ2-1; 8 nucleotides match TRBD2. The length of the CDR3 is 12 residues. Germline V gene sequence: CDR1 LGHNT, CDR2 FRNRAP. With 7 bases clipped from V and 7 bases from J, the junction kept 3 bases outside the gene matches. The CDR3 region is CASAAGANEQFF. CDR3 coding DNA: TGTGCTAGTGCAGCGGGGGCTAATGAGCAGTTCTTC. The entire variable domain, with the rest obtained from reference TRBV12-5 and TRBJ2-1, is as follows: DARVTQTPRHKVTEMGQEVTMRCQPILGHNTVFWYRQTMMQGLELLAYFRNRAPLDDSGMPKDRFSAEMPDATLATLKIQPSEPRDSAVYFCASAAGANEQFFGPGTRLTVL.

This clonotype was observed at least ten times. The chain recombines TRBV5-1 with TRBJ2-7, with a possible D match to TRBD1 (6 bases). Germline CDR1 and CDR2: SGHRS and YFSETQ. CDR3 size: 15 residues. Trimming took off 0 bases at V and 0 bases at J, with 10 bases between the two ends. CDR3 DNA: TGCGCCAGCAGCTTGGATAGGGGGTCCTCCTACGAGCAGTACTTC. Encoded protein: CASSLDRGSSYEQYF.

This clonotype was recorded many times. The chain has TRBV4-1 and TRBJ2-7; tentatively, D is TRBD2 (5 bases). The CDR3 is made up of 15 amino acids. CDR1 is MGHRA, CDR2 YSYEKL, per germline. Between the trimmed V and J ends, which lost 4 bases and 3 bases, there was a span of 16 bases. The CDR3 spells CASSPGLNPDYEQYF. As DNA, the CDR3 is TGCGCCAGCAGCCCTGGACTTAATCCGGACTACGAGCAGTACTTC.

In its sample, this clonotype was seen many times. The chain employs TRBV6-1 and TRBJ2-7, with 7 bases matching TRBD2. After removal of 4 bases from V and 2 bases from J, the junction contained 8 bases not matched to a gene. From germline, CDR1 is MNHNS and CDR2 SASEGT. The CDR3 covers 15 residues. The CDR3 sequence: CASSAAGGGAYEQYF. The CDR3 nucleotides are TGTGCCAGCAGTGCCGCGGGCGGGGGAGCCTACGAGCAGTACTTC.

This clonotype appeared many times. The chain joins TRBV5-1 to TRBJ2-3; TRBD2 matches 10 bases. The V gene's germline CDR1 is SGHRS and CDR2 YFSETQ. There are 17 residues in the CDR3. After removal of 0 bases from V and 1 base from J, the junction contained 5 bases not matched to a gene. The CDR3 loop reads CASSLAGGTSGTDTQYF. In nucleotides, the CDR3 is TGCGCCAGCAGCTTGGCCGGGGGGACTAGCGGCACAGATACGCAGTATTTT.

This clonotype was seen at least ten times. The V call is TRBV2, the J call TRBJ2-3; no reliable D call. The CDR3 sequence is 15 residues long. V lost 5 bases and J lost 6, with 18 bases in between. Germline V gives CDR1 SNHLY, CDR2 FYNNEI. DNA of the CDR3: TGTGCCAGCAGTAAACGGACGCCTTTGGGCGATACGCAGTATTTT. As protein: CASSKRTPLGDTQYF.

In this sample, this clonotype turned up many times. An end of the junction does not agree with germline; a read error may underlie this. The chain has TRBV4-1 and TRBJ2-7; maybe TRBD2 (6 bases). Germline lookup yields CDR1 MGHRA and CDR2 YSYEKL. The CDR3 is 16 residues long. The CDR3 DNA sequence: TGTGCCAGCAGCCAAGAGGGTAGCGGTAGCTCCTACGAGCAGTACTTC. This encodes CASSQEGSGSSYEQYF.

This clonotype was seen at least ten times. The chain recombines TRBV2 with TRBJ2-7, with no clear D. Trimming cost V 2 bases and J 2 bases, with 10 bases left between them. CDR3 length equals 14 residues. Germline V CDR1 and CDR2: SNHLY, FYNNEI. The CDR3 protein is CASSELGLTYEQYF. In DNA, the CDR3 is TGTGCCAGCAGTGAACTCGGGCTCACCTACGAGCAGTACTTC.

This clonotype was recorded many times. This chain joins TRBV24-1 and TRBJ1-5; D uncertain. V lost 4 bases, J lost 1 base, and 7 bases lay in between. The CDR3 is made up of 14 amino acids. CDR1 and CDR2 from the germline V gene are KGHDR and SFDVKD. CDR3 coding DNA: TGTGCCACCAGTGACCCGGACAGCAATCAGCCCCAGCATTTT. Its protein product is CATSDPDSNQPQHF.

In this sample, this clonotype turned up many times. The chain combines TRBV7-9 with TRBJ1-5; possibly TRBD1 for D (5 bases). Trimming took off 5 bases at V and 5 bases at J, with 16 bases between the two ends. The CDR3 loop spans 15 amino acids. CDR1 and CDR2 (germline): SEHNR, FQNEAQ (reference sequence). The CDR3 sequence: CASSPRVSGDQPQHF. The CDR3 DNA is TGTGCCAGCAGCCCGCGAGTTTCGGGGGATCAGCCCCAGCATTTT.

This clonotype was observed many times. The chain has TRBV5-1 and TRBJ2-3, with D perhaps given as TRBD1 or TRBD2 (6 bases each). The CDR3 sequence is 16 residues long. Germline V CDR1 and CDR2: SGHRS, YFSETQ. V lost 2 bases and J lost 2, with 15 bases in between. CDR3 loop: CASSLGGQVDTDTQYF. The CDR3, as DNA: TGCGCCAGCAGCTTAGGGGGGCAGGTGGACACAGATACGCAGTATTTT.

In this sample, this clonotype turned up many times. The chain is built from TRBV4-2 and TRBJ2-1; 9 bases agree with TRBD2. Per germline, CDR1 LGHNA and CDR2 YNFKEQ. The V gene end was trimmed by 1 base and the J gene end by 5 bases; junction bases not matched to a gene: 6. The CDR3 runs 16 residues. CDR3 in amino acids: CASSQVGSGGNNEQFF. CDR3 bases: TGTGCCAGCAGCCAAGTGGGTAGCGGGGGCAACAATGAGCAGTTCTTC.